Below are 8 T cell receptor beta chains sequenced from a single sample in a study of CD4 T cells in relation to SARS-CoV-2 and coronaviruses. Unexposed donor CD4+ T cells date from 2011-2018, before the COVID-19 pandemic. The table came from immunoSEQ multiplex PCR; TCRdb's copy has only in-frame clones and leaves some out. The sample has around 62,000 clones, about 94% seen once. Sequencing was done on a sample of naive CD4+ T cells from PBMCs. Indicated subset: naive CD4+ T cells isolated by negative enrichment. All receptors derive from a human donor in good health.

CDR3 nucleotide sequence: TGTGCCAGCAGCAATGGAGAGACCCAGTACTTC. Translating it yields CASSNGETQYF. V and J are TRBV21-1 and TRBJ2-5. TRBV21-1 is reported as a pseudogene. This CDR3 has 11 residues.

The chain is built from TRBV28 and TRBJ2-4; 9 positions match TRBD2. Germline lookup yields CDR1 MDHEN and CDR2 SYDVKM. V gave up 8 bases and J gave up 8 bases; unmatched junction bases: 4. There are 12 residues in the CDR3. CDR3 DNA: TGTGCCAGCGCGGGAGGGCCGGACATTCAGTACTTC. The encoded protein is CASAGGPDIQYF.

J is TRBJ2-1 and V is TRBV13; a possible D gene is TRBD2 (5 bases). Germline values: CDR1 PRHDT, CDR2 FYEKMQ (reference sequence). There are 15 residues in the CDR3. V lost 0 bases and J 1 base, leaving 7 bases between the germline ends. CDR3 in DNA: TGTGCCAGCAGCTTAGGTTTAGCGTCCTACAATGAGCAGTTCTTC. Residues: CASSLGLASYNEQFF.

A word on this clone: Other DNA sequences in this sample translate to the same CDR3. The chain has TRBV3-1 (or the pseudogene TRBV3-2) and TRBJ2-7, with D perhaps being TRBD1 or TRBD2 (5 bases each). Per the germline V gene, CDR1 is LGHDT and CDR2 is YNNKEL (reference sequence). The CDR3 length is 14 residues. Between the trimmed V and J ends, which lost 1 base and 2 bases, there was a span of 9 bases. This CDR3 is CASSQVRGPYEQYF. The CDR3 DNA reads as TGTGCCAGCAGCCAAGTAAGGGGACCCTACGAGCAGTACTTC.

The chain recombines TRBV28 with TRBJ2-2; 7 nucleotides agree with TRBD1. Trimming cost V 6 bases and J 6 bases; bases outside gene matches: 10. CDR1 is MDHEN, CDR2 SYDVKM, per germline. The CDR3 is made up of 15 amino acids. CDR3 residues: CASSLGQLGAGELFF. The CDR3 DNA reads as TGTGCCAGCAGCCTGGGACAGCTAGGCGCCGGGGAGCTGTTTTTT.

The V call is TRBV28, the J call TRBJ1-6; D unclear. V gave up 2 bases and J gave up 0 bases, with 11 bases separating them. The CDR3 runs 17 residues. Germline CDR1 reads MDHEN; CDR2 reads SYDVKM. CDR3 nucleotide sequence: TGTGCCAGCAGTTTAGGGCAGAAGAACTCCTATAATTCACCCCTCCACTTT. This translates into CASSLGQKNSYNSPLHF.

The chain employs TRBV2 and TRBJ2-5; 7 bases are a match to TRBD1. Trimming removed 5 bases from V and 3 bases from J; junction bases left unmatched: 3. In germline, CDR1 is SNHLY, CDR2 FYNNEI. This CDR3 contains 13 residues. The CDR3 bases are TGTGCCAGCAGTCCCGGGACAGAAGAGACCCAGTACTTC. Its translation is CASSPGTEETQYF.

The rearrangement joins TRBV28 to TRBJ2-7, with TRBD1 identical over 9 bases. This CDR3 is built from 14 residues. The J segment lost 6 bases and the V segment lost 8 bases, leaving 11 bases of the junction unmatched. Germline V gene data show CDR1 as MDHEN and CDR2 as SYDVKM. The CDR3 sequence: CASSSRDRAGEQYF. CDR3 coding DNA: TGTGCCAGCTCCAGCCGGGACAGGGCCGGCGAGCAGTACTTC.